The 9 T cell receptor beta chains below come from one sample, sequenced in a study of OX40 agonist ivuxolimab in advanced cancers. Receptor libraries were prepared by the immunoSEQ multiplex PCR assay. TCRdb limited this immuneACCESS table to in-frame rearrangements with V and J called. A share of clones is missing; checked studies link under half to unresolved V genes, and the rest is unexplained. The sample table holds under 75,000 clones, of which approximately 86% were seen once. Roughly 1.9% of the sample is taken by the ten largest. The sequencing here drew on CD4+ or CD8+ T cells sorted from blood, taken in a trial of the OX40 agonist ivuxolimab. The source is an adult with an advanced solid tumor such as melanoma, head and neck, liver or kidney cancer.

V gene TRBV2 combines with J gene TRBJ2-6; D gene ambiguous. CDR1 and CDR2 (germline): SNHLY, FYNNEI. V lost 4 bases to trimming and J lost 0 bases, with 1 base between them. The CDR3 has 13 residues. For the CDR3, the DNA is TGTGCCAGCAGTGGCTCTGGGGCCAACGTCCTGACTTTC. Protein: CASSGSGANVLTF.

This clone has only a few counts. This sequence joins TRBV7-8 and TRBJ2-2; 7 nucleotides agree with TRBD1. V was clipped by 5 bases and J by 4 bases; unmatched bases: 10. CDR1 SGHVS and CDR2 FQNEAQ come from the germline V gene. CDR3 size: 16 residues. The CDR3 nucleotides read TGTGCCAGCAGCGCTTCCTTGGGACAGATCACCGGGGAGCTGTTTTTT. Protein: CASSASLGQITGELFF.

The chain employs TRBV19 and TRBJ2-2; D unclear. The CDR3 loop spans 15 amino acids. V dropped 2 bases and J dropped 4 bases, with 11 bases sitting between them. In germline, CDR1 is LNHDA, CDR2 SQIVND (reference sequence). The CDR3 loop reads CASSISARTTGELFF. The CDR3 DNA reads as TGTGCCAGTAGTATAAGCGCGAGGACCACCGGGGAGCTGTTTTTT.

J is TRBJ2-7 and V is TRBV19, with 7 bases identical to TRBD1. The J segment lost 3 bases and the V segment lost 3 bases, leaving 11 bases of the junction unmatched. CDR1 LNHDA and CDR2 SQIVND come from the germline V gene (reference sequence). The CDR3 has 16 amino acids. CDR3: CASSISSTGSNYEQYF. The CDR3 nucleotides are TGTGCCAGTAGTATCTCCTCGACAGGGAGCAACTACGAGCAGTACTTC.

The gene calls are TRBV11-2 and TRBJ1-2, with a weak D call TRBD1 (6 bases). The CDR3 runs to 14 residues. Trimming pared 3 bases from V and 4 bases from J, leaving 12 bases between. CDR1 is SGHAT and CDR2 is FQNNGV in the germline V gene. The CDR3 bases are TGTGCCAGCAGCTTTCTTCAGGGGTTCTATGGCTACACCTTC. Its protein is CASSFLQGFYGYTF.

The chain uses TRBV9 and TRBJ2-7; D possibly uses TRBD1 or TRBD2 (7 bases each). This CDR3 has 14 residues. V dropped 4 bases and J dropped 3 bases, with 14 bases sitting between them. In germline, CDR1 is SGDLS, CDR2 YYNGEE. CDR3 sequence (DNA): TGTGCCAGCAGCCAGGGGGGGTCTAACTACGAGCAGTACTTC. This sequence encodes CASSQGGSNYEQYF.

This rearrangement joins TRBV10-3 to TRBJ1-2; a possible D gene is TRBD1 (5 bases). This CDR3 is 14 amino acids long. V lost 3 bases and J lost 8, with 16 bases in between. From germline, CDR1 is ENHRY and CDR2 SYGVKD. This chain's CDR3 is CAISEKEGGEGYTF. CDR3 DNA: TGTGCCATCAGTGAAAAGGAAGGAGGGGAAGGCTACACCTTC.

The rearrangement joins TRBV6-1 to TRBJ1-2, with 10 bases aligning to TRBD1. CDR1 and CDR2 from the germline V gene are MNHNS and SASEGT. With V trimmed by 2 bases and J by 8 bases, 8 bases remained unmatched. CDR3 length equals 15 residues. CDR3 sequence: CASSEPGQGSRGYTF. CDR3 DNA sequence: TGTGCCAGCAGTGAACCGGGACAGGGGTCGAGAGGCTACACCTTC.

This clone has a single count. J is TRBJ2-7 and V is TRBV7-2; D unresolved. Germline CDR1 reads SGHTA; CDR2 reads FQGNSA. Trimming took 3 bases from V and 5 from J, leaving 5 bases between them. The CDR3 is made up of 11 amino acids. CDR3 DNA sequence: TGTGCCAGCAGCTTTCATCACGAGCAGTACTTC. Its translation is CASSFHHEQYF.